Presented here are 13 T cell receptor beta chains from one specimen sequenced in a study of blood T cell repertoires in COVID-19. The table came from immunoSEQ multiplex PCR; TCRdb's copy has only in-frame clones and leaves some out. The table records roughly 64,000 clones, 75% to 85% of them present only once. The sequenced material came from peripheral blood. These receptors all stem from an older woman with acute or convalescent COVID-19.

The V gene is TRBV6-1, the J gene TRBJ1-6; D is uncertain. V lost 4 bases and J lost 5, with 15 bases in between. This CDR3 region has 16 residues. Germline V gene sequence: CDR1 MNHNS, CDR2 SASEGT. CDR3 coding DNA: TGTGCCAGCAGTGCCTCGCGGGGTGGAAATAATTCACCCCTCCACTTT. Amino acids: CASSASRGGNNSPLHF.

CDR3 residues: CALRGTGTEKLFF. In DNA, the CDR3 is TGTGCTCTTCGCGGGACAGGGACCGAAAAACTGTTTTTT. V usage is TRBV24-1 and J usage is TRBJ1-4, with 9 nucleotides matching TRBD1. Germline CDR1 KGHDR, CDR2 SFDVKD. The CDR3 extends over 13 amino acids.

The chain is built from TRBV9 and TRBJ2-7; the match to TRBD1 covers 10 bases. From germline, CDR1 is SGDLS and CDR2 YYNGEE. V shed 0 bases and J 3 bases; nucleotides not matched to a gene: 6. The CDR3 is made up of 16 amino acids. The DNA of the CDR3 is TGTGCCAGCAGCGTAGCGGGGACAGGGGACAACTACGAGCAGTACTTC. Translating gives CASSVAGTGDNYEQYF.

The V gene is TRBV6-2 or TRBV6-3, the J gene TRBJ2-3; 14 nucleotides match TRBD2. The CDR3 is made up of 20 amino acids. V was clipped by 2 bases and J by 6 bases; unmatched bases: 16. The germline CDR1 and CDR2 sequences are MNHEY and SVGEGT. CDR3 bases: TGTGCCAGCAGTTACCTAGTGACTAGCGGGGGGGCCGACTATTACGATACGCAGTATTTT. Translated, it gives CASSYLVTSGGADYYDTQYF.

This chain uses TRBV19 with TRBJ1-5; D ambiguous. CDR3 length: 15 residues. Germline CDR1 LNHDA, CDR2 SQIVND (reference sequence). V was shortened by 1 base and J by 4 bases, with 11 bases between the two germline ends. Here the CDR3 DNA reads TGTGCCAGTAGTATAGGGAGGGTCCCAAATCAGCCCCAGCATTTT. It is translated as CASSIGRVPNQPQHF.

The genes are TRBV6-5 and TRBJ1-1; perhaps TRBD1 as D (6 bases). Trimming stripped 5 bases from V and 10 bases from J, with 23 bases between. Germline CDR1 and CDR2: MNHEY and SVGAGI. The CDR3 has 15 residues. CDR3 DNA: TGTGCCAGCAGTCCCACAGGGTACCGGTCGGTCGGAGCTTTCTTT. Translating gives CASSPTGYRSVGAFF.

The J gene is TRBJ2-7, the V gene TRBV5-1; D is perhaps TRBD1 (5 bases). CDR3 length equals 13 residues. V was cut by 0 bases and J by 4 bases, with 8 bases left in between. Germline loops: CDR1 SGHRS, CDR2 YFSETQ. CDR3 sequence reads: CASSLETAYEQYF. For the CDR3, the DNA is TGCGCCAGCAGCTTGGAGACAGCTTACGAGCAGTACTTC.

The rearrangement uses TRBV19 and TRBJ1-4; weak D call: TRBD1 (5 bases). Germline V gene sequence: CDR1 LNHDA, CDR2 SQIVND (reference sequence). This CDR3 contains 13 residues. The V end lost 5 bases, the J end lost 8 bases, and 12 bases lay between the germline ends. DNA for the CDR3: TGTGCCAGTAGTCCCTCAGGGAAAGAAAAACTGTTTTTT. It encodes CASSPSGKEKLFF.

The rearrangement joins TRBV5-1 to TRBJ1-1, with TRBD1 matching 7 bases. The V and J ends lost 6 bases and 6 bases, in that order; junction bases with no gene match: 11. CDR3 size: 14 residues. The germline CDR1 and CDR2 sequences are SGHRS and YFSETQ. The CDR3 loop reads CASTREGARAEAFF. The CDR3 coding sequence is TGCGCCAGCACCCGGGAGGGGGCCAGGGCTGAAGCTTTCTTT. Full variable domain (outside the CDR3, taken from reference TRBV5-1 and TRBJ1-1): KAGVTQTPRYLIKTRGQQVTLSCSPISGHRSVSWYQQTPGQGLQFLFEYFSETQRNKGNFPGRFSGRQFSNSRSEMNVSTLELGDSALYLCASTREGARAEAFFGQGTRLTVV.

For this clone: At one of its ends the junction is not consistent with the germline gene, which may arise from a read error. The chain combines TRBV6-4 with TRBJ1-5; no definite D call. CDR3 length: 12 residues. CDR1 is MRHNA, CDR2 SNTAGT, per germline. Written as DNA, the CDR3 is TGTGCCAGCACTACCGTAAATCGGCCCCAGCATTTT. It yields the protein CASTTVNRPQHF.

The rearrangement links TRBV6-5 to TRBJ2-3, with D maybe TRBD2 (6 bases). The CDR3 runs 15 residues. V shed 4 bases and J shed 6 bases, with 17 bases lying between them. From germline, CDR1 is MNHEY and CDR2 SVGAGI. The CDR3 protein is CASSSGRRPGDTQYF. The CDR3 DNA sequence: TGTGCCAGCAGTTCAGGGAGGCGACCCGGGGATACGCAGTATTTT.

J is TRBJ1-1 and V is TRBV27; maybe TRBD1 (6 bases). The germline V gene encodes CDR1 MNHEY and CDR2 SMNVEV (reference sequence). V was cut by 3 bases and J by 5 bases, with 13 bases left in between. The CDR3 is 14 amino acids. The CDR3 sequence is CASSFRGARTEAFF. The CDR3 region has the DNA TGTGCCAGCAGTTTCCGGGGGGCGAGGACTGAAGCTTTCTTT.

This clone was observed a few times. The chain employs TRBV5-6 and TRBJ1-1; no clear D gene. The V end lost 0 bases, the J end lost 1 base, and 7 bases lay between the germline ends. Looked up from germline, CDR1 is SGHDT and CDR2 is YYEEEE. The CDR3 sequence is 14 residues long. The CDR3 here is CASSLGHPNTEAFF. The CDR3, as DNA: TGTGCCAGCAGCTTGGGGCATCCGAACACTGAAGCTTTCTTT.